The 26 T cell receptor beta chains given below trace back to one sample, sequenced in a study of shared clonotypes between healthy human individuals (dated by TCRdb to 2018 to 2020). Receptor libraries were prepared by the immunoSEQ multiplex PCR assay. The table comes from immuneACCESS by way of TCRdb, which keeps in-frame sequences with V and J called. Part of the clones is missing from these tables; in studies checked, under half for an unresolved V gene and the rest for unknown reasons. Recorded for this sample are millions of clones; roughly 94% of them occurred a single time. Together, the top ten hold about 1.1% of the sample. CD8 naive samples were CD45RO-negative cells positively selected for CCR7, giving a CD45RA+CCR7+ population that excluded TemRA cells. The sequenced sample consisted of naive CD8+ T cells sorted from blood. The cell subset or site label on this specimen signifies: CD45RA+CCR7+. The receptor set was obtained from a man in his late teens or twenties in good health.

The table lists this clone with a count of one. The sample carries other DNA sequences with the same CDR3. The rearrangement links TRBV7-9 to TRBJ1-1, with D uncertain. Per the germline V gene, CDR1 is SEHNR and CDR2 is FQNEAQ (reference sequence). The V end was cut by 0 bases, the J end by 1 base, with 9 bases between. The CDR3 covers 15 residues. As DNA, the CDR3 is TGTGCCAGCAGCTTAGCCCAAGGAGGGAACACTGAAGCTTTCTTT. The encoded protein is CASSLAQGGNTEAFF.

The chain couples TRBV13 to TRBJ2-2; 8 bases map to TRBD2. Germline V lookup: CDR1 PRHDT, CDR2 FYEKMQ (reference sequence). Trimming cost V 3 bases and J 8 bases; bases outside gene matches: 5. There are 14 residues in the CDR3. CDR3 coding DNA: TGTGCCAGCAGCTTGGGACTAGAGGCAGGGGAGCTGTTTTTT. Protein: CASSLGLEAGELFF.

The chain uses TRBV13 and TRBJ2-7, with 7 nucleotides matching TRBD2. CDR1 is PRHDT and CDR2 is FYEKMQ in the germline V gene (reference sequence). This CDR3 has 16 residues. The trim removed 0 bases at V and 0 bases at J, leaving 5 bases unmatched. Here the CDR3 DNA reads TGTGCCAGCAGCTTAGGAACCAGCGGGGACTCCTACGAGCAGTACTTC. It codes for CASSLGTSGDSYEQYF. Complete variable domain (other parts from reference TRBV13 and TRBJ2-7): AAGVIQSPRHLIKEKRETATLKCYPIPRHDTVYWYQQGPGQDPQFLISFYEKMQSDKGSIPDRFSAQQFSDYHSELNMSSLELGDSALYFCASSLGTSGDSYEQYFGPGTRLTVT.

This clone showed up just once. Different DNA sequences within this sample yield the same CDR3. The chain is built from TRBV5-1 and TRBJ2-7; TRBD1 agrees at 11 bases. From germline, CDR1 is SGHRS and CDR2 YFSETQ. This CDR3 is 14 amino acids long. Trimming at V came to 3 bases and at J to 5 bases, leaving 4 bases not matched to a gene. CDR3 nucleotides: TGCGCCAGCAGCTCCGGACAGGGGGCCGACGAGCAGTACTTC. As protein: CASSSGQGADEQYF.

V and J are TRBV19 and TRBJ1-4; D is unclear. The CDR3 has 15 residues. Germline CDR1 reads LNHDA; CDR2 reads SQIVND (reference sequence). V was cut by 4 bases and J by 6 bases, with 15 bases left in between. As DNA, the CDR3 is TGTGCCAGTAGTACGGACCGGGAAGGATATGAAAAACTGTTTTTT. This codes for CASSTDREGYEKLFF.

This chain uses TRBV7-9 with TRBJ2-7; 9 bases are a match to TRBD1. CDR3 length: 13 amino acids. CDR1 and CDR2 (germline): SEHNR, FQNEAQ (reference sequence). The CDR3 here is CAVGGTGTYEQYF. CDR3 nucleotides: TGTGCGGTGGGGGGGACAGGGACCTACGAGCAGTACTTC.

The chain has TRBV6-1 and TRBJ2-5; the match to TRBD1 covers 9 bases. The germline V gene has CDR1 MNHNS and CDR2 SASEGT. V dropped 7 bases and J dropped 5; count of bases not matched to a gene: 11. This CDR3 region has 15 residues. The CDR3 nucleotides read TGTGCCAGCACTGACAGGGGGGGGCCCCCGGAGACCCAGTACTTC. It is translated as CASTDRGGPPETQYF.

The chain joins TRBV11-2 to TRBJ2-7, with unresolved D. V was cut by 2 bases and J by 0 bases, with 11 bases left in between. Looked up from germline, CDR1 is SGHAT and CDR2 is FQNNGV. This CDR3 is 15 amino acids long. The CDR3 reads CASSLTRASSYEQYF. For the CDR3, the DNA is TGTGCCAGCAGCTTAACCCGGGCCAGCTCCTACGAGCAGTACTTC.

The rearrangement joins TRBV6-6 to TRBJ2-5; tentative D call: TRBD2 (5 bases). The germline gives CDR1 MNHNY, CDR2 SVGAGI (reference sequence). Deletions cut 0 bases from V and 0 bases from J, with 8 bases between. The length of the CDR3 is 15 residues. The CDR3 sequence: CASSYSSGYQETQYF. DNA for the CDR3: TGTGCCAGCAGTTACTCGTCGGGGTACCAAGAGACCCAGTACTTC.

The chain uses TRBV6-1 and TRBJ2-7, with D maybe TRBD2 (6 bases). Germline CDR1 and CDR2: MNHNS and SASEGT. The CDR3 runs to 16 residues. Between the trimmed V and J ends, which lost 2 bases and 0 bases, there was a span of 14 bases. CDR3 sequence reads: CASSEWRGGTSYEQYF. For the CDR3, the DNA is TGTGCCAGCAGTGAATGGAGGGGCGGTACCTCCTACGAGCAGTACTTC.

The J gene is TRBJ1-5, the V gene TRBV28; D gene ambiguous. Germline V CDR1 and CDR2: MDHEN, SYDVKM. This CDR3 spans 14 amino acids. Trimming removed 6 bases from V and 4 bases from J, with 13 bases in between. CDR3 sequence: CASSRGNTNQPQHF. Here the CDR3 DNA reads TGTGCCAGCAGCCGAGGGAATACTAATCAGCCCCAGCATTTT.

The chain uses TRBV7-8 and TRBJ2-7, with D perhaps TRBD1 or TRBD2 (5 bases each). This CDR3 comprises 15 residues. Germline loops: CDR1 SGHVS, CDR2 FQNEAQ. Trimming stripped 1 base from V and 0 bases from J, with 10 bases between. CDR3 DNA sequence: TGTGCCAGCAGCTTAGACCCAGGGAGCTCCTACGAGCAGTACTTC. Amino acids: CASSLDPGSSYEQYF.

On this clone: At the DNA level, this CDR3 is encoded by other sequences in the same sample as well. The chain is built from TRBV5-1 and TRBJ2-7; no clear D. This CDR3 is built from 13 residues. V lost 0 bases to trimming and J lost 2 bases, with 6 bases between them. Germline V gene lookup returns CDR1 SGHRS and CDR2 YFSETQ. CDR3 residues: CASSLEVTYEQYF. CDR3 nucleotide sequence: TGCGCCAGCAGCTTGGAAGTTACCTACGAGCAGTACTTC.

The rearrangement links TRBV6-5 to TRBJ1-4; D is possibly TRBD1 (5 bases). Germline-derived CDR1 and CDR2 are MNHEY and SVGAGI. Trimming left V 5 bases short and J 10 bases short, with 17 bases between. The CDR3 is 14 residues long. The CDR3 bases are TGTGCCAGCAGTAAAGCAGCTGGGACGTCAAAACTGTTTTTT. This translates into CASSKAAGTSKLFF.

This clone appeared a single time. A read error may account for a junction end that differs from germline. The gene calls are TRBV25-1 and TRBJ2-5; TRBD1 aligns across 9 bases. Per germline, CDR1 MGHDK and CDR2 SYGVNS. The CDR3 spans 12 residues. The CDR3 region is CASSDGLTGGNF. The CDR3 DNA sequence: TGTGCCAGCAGTGACGGTCTGACAGGGGGGAACTTC.

This rearrangement joins TRBV28 to TRBJ1-5; D uncertain. This CDR3 has 14 amino acids. V was clipped by 2 bases and J by 3 bases, with 8 bases between them. Germline V lookup: CDR1 MDHEN, CDR2 SYDVKM. CDR3 DNA: TGTGCCAGCAGTTTACAAGTGGCCAATCAGCCCCAGCATTTT. This sequence encodes CASSLQVANQPQHF.

The J gene is TRBJ2-1, the V gene TRBV13; 11 nucleotides align to TRBD2. The CDR3 has 17 amino acids. J lost 5 bases, V lost 4 bases, and 10 bases had no gene match. Looked up from germline, CDR1 is PRHDT and CDR2 is FYEKMQ (reference sequence). CDR3 sequence reads: CASSSTLAGGPDNEQFF. Here the CDR3 DNA reads TGTGCCAGCAGCTCAACATTAGCGGGAGGGCCGGACAATGAGCAGTTCTTC. The full variable domain, rest sourced from reference TRBV13 and TRBJ2-1, is AAGVIQSPRHLIKEKRETATLKCYPIPRHDTVYWYQQGPGQDPQFLISFYEKMQSDKGSIPDRFSAQQFSDYHSELNMSSLELGDSALYFCASSSTLAGGPDNEQFFGPGTRLTVL.

This clone has just a few counts. Other DNA sequences from this sample encode an identical CDR3 as well. This sequence joins TRBV7-6 and TRBJ2-7, with D unclear. Deletions cut 2 bases from V and 1 base from J, with 6 bases between. There are 13 residues in the CDR3. Germline V gives CDR1 SGHVS, CDR2 FNYEAQ. CDR3 nucleotides: TGTGCCAGCAGCTTACACAGTTCCTACGAGCAGTACTTC. It specifies CASSLHSSYEQYF.

The rearrangement links TRBV5-4 to TRBJ1-6; D may be TRBD1 (5 bases). Trimming took off 0 bases at V and 9 bases at J, with 10 bases between the two ends. The CDR3 runs to 14 residues. CDR1 SGHNT and CDR2 YYREEE come from the germline V gene (reference sequence). The CDR3 coding sequence is TGTGCCAGCAGCTTGGGGCAGGGTAGTTCACCCCTCCACTTT. Protein sequence: CASSLGQGSSPLHF.

This clone has more than one count but fewer than ten. V usage is TRBV18 and J usage is TRBJ1-6; D call uncertain. The CDR3 spans 14 residues. Germline values: CDR1 KGHSH, CDR2 LQKENI. V was cut by 3 bases and J by 7 bases, with 10 bases left in between. CDR3 sequence: CASSPAGFNSPLHF. The DNA for the CDR3 is TGTGCCAGCTCACCCGCAGGATTCAATTCACCCCTCCACTTT.

The chain employs TRBV11-2 and TRBJ2-7, with 7 bases lining up with TRBD1. V dropped 0 bases and J dropped 1; count of bases not matched to a gene: 15. Germline V gene lookup returns CDR1 SGHAT and CDR2 FQNNGV. This CDR3 contains 19 residues. The CDR3 reads CASSLDLNRGQIGSYEQYF. The DNA for the CDR3 is TGTGCCAGCAGCTTAGATCTGAACAGGGGACAGATCGGATCCTACGAGCAGTACTTC.

V usage is TRBV7-9 and J usage is TRBJ1-2; D not resolved. The germline CDR1 and CDR2 sequences are SEHNR and FQNEAQ (reference sequence). CDR3 size: 15 residues. The V end lost 1 base, the J end lost 4 bases, and 13 bases lay between the germline ends. The CDR3 region has the DNA TGTGCCAGCAGCTTAGGTGTGGGGATAGGCTATGGCTACACCTTC. This gives the protein CASSLGVGIGYGYTF. Drawing the rest from reference TRBV7-9 and TRBJ1-2, the complete variable domain is DTGVSQNPRHKITKRGQNVTFRCDPISEHNRLYWYRQTLGQGPEFLTYFQNEAQLEKSRLLSDRFSAERPKGSFSTLEIQRTEQGDSAMYLCASSLGVGIGYGYTFGSGTRLTVV.

J is TRBJ2-5 and V is TRBV7-9; 11 bases line up with TRBD2. The junction had 6 bases not matched to a gene; V was cut back by 4 bases and J by 5 bases. This CDR3 is built from 15 residues. Germline V gene sequence: CDR1 SEHNR, CDR2 FQNEAQ (reference sequence). The CDR3 DNA sequence: TGTGCCAGCAGCTCGCCGGGACTAGCGGTGGAGACCCAGTACTTC. Translation: CASSSPGLAVETQYF. The full variable domain, in which reference TRBV7-9 and TRBJ2-5 provide the parts outside the CDR3, is DTGVSQNPRHKITKRGQNVTFRCDPISEHNRLYWYRQTLGQGPEFLTYFQNEAQLEKSRLLSDRFSAERPKGSFSTLEIQRTEQGDSAMYLCASSSPGLAVETQYFGPGTRLLVL.

This chain uses TRBV5-1 with TRBJ2-1, with D possibly being TRBD1 (6 bases). CDR1 SGHRS and CDR2 YFSETQ come from the germline V gene. The CDR3 extends over 15 amino acids. V lost 1 base, J lost 5 bases, and 13 bases lay in between. The CDR3 sequence is CASSLTSWDNNEQFF. The CDR3 nucleotides read TGCGCCAGCAGCTTGACTAGTTGGGACAACAATGAGCAGTTCTTC.

The gene calls are TRBV10-3 and TRBJ1-5, with no clear D. The ends were cut back, 0 bases at V and 0 bases at J, with 6 bases in the middle. From germline, CDR1 is ENHRY and CDR2 SYGVKD. The CDR3 is made up of 15 amino acids. CDR3 nucleotides: TGTGCCATCAGTGAGTCCCAGGATAGCAATCAGCCCCAGCATTTT. The encoded protein is CAISESQDSNQPQHF.

Only one count was recorded for this clone. For the CDR3, the DNA is TGCGCCAGCAGTGAGTTTCGGGGGGCGGACACTGAAGCTTTCTTT. This translates into CASSEFRGADTEAFF. The V call is TRBV10-1, the J call TRBJ1-1; the D gene is possibly TRBD1 (6 bases). The V gene's germline CDR1 is WNHNN and CDR2 SYGVQD (reference sequence). The CDR3 is made up of 15 amino acids. Trimming took off 1 base at V and 3 bases at J, with 12 bases between the two ends.